This T cell receptor beta chain comes out of a study of cytomegalovirus exposure and HLA in healthy donors. Findings and caveats of the study: Per a later analysis, HLA-associated TCR beta chains showed more clonal expansion than other, equally common TCR beta chains. A later analysis linked a missense DCLRE1C variant to TCR beta V- and J-gene trimming.

A remark on this clone: Its target is not known.

The V gene lost 5 bases and the J gene lost 7 bases, with 8 bases spanning the gap. There are 12 residues in the CDR3. CDR1 and CDR2 (germline): MNHEY, SVGAGI. PCR primers comprised 60 Vbeta and 13 Jbeta primers. Generated by immunoSEQ multiplex PCR, the TCRdb table keeps only in-frame clones and is missing some. This sample yields about 61,000 clones, of which more than 60% are seen a single time; just over 50% belongs to the top ten. Sequencing was done on a sample of PBMCs. This TCR derives from a man aged 50 or older in good health and CMV-seropositive. The V gene is TRBV6-5, the J gene TRBJ2-2, with D perhaps TRBD1 (5 bases). The CDR3 bases are TGTGCCAGCAGTGAGACAGACGGGGAGCTGTTTTTT. It is translated as CASSETDGELFF.